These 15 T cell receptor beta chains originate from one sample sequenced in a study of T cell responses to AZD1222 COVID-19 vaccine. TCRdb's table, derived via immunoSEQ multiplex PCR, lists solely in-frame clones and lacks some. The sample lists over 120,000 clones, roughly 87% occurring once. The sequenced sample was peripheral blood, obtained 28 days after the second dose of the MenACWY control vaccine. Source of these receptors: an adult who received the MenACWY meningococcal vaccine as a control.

The chain's CDR3 is CASSPGTGATEAFF. The CDR3 DNA follows: TGCGCCAGCAGCCCAGGGACAGGGGCGACTGAAGCTTTCTTT. The genes are TRBV5-1 and TRBJ1-1; TRBD1 matches 10 bases. After removal of 4 bases from V and 5 bases from J, the junction contained 5 bases not matched to a gene. This CDR3 comprises 14 residues. Germline V gene lookup returns CDR1 SGHRS and CDR2 YFSETQ. Based on the CDR3 plus reference TRBV5-1 and TRBJ1-1, the full variable domain is KAGVTQTPRYLIKTRGQQVTLSCSPISGHRSVSWYQQTPGQGLQFLFEYFSETQRNKGNFPGRFSGRQFSNSRSEMNVSTLELGDSALYLCASSPGTGATEAFFGQGTRLTVV.

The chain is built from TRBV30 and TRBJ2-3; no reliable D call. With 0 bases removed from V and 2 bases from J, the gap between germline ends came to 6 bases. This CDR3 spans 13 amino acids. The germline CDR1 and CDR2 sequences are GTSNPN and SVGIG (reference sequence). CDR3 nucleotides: TGTGCCTGGAGTGTAAAGGACACAGATACGCAGTATTTT. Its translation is CAWSVKDTDTQYF.

In DNA, the CDR3 is TGTGCCAGCAGCCAAGATTCGAGACTAGCTTCCACCGGGGAGCTGTTTTTT. Protein sequence: CASSQDSRLASTGELFF. The V and J genes are TRBV4-2 and TRBJ2-2; 7 nucleotides match TRBD2. Unmatched junction bases numbered 8, after V lost 0 bases and J lost 4 bases. The CDR3 totals 17 residues. CDR1 and CDR2 (germline): LGHNA, YNFKEQ.

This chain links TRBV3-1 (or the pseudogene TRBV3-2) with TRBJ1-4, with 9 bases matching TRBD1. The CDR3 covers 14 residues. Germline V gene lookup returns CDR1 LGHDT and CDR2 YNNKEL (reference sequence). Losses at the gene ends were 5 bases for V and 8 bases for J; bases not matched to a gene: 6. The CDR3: CASSLGDRGEKLFF. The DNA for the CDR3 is TGTGCCAGCAGCTTAGGAGACAGGGGGGAAAAACTGTTTTTT.

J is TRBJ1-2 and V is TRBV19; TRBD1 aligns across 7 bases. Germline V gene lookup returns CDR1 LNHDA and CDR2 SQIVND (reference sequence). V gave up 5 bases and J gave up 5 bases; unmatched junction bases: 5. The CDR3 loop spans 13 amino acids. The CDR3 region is CASSLNRGYGYTF. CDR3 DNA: TGTGCCAGTAGTTTAAACAGGGGTTATGGCTACACCTTC.

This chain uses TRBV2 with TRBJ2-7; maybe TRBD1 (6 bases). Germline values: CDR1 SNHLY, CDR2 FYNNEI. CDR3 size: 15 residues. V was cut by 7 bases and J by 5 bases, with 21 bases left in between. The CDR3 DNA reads TGTGCCAGCATAAGAGGGCAGGGGCCGCGCAACGAGCAGTACTTC. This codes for CASIRGQGPRNEQYF.

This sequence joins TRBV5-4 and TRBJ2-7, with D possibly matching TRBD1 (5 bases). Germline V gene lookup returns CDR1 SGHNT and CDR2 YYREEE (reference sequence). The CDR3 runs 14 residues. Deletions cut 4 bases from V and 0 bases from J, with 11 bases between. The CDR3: CASSEQVSSYEQYF. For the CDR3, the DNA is TGTGCCAGCAGCGAACAGGTTAGCTCCTACGAGCAGTACTTC.

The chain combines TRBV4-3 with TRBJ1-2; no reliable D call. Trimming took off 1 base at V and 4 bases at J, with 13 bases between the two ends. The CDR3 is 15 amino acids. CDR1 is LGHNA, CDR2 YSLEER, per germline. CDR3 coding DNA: TGCGCCAGCAGCCAAGGGGGAAAGGCCGTCTATGGCTACACCTTC. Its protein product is CASSQGGKAVYGYTF.

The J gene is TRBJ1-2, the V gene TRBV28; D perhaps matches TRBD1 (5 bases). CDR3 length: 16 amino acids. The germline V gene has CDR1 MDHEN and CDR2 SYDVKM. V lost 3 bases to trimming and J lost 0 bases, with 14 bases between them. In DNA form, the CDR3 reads TGTGCCAGCAGTTTCCTACTCGGGGGTCCTAACTATGGCTACACCTTC. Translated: CASSFLLGGPNYGYTF.

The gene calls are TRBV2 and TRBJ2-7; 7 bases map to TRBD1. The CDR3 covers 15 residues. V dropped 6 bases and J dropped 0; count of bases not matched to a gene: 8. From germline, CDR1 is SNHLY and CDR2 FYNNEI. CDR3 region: CASSKTRGSSYEQYF. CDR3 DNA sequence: TGTGCCAGCAGCAAAACCAGGGGGAGCTCCTACGAGCAGTACTTC.

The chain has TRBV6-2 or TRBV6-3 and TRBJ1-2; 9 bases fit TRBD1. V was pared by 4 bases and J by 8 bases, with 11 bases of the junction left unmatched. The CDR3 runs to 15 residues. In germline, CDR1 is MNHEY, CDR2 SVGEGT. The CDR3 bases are TGTGCCAGCAGTTCCACCTCAACAGGGGGCTGGGGCTACACCTTC. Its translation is CASSSTSTGGWGYTF.

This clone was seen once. The CDR3 protein is CASSLLAGADEQFF. The CDR3 nucleotides read TGTGCCAGCAGTTTACTAGCGGGAGCCGATGAGCAGTTCTTC. The gene calls are TRBV28 and TRBJ2-1; 10 nucleotides align to TRBD2. V trimming: 2 bases; J trimming: 8 bases; junction bases outside the gene matches: 3. The CDR3 has 14 amino acids. The germline V gene has CDR1 MDHEN and CDR2 SYDVKM.

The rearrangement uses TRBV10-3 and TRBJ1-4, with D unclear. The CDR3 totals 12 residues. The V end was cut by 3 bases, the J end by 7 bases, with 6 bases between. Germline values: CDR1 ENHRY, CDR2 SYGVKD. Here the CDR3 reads CAISEVIEKLFF. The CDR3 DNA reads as TGTGCCATCAGTGAAGTAATTGAAAAACTGTTTTTT.

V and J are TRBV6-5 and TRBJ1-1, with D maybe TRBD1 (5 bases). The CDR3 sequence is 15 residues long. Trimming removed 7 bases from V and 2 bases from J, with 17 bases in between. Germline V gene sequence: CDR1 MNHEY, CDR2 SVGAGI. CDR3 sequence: CASTLRGPTNTEAFF. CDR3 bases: TGTGCCAGCACCCTGAGGGGCCCAACTAACACTGAAGCTTTCTTT.

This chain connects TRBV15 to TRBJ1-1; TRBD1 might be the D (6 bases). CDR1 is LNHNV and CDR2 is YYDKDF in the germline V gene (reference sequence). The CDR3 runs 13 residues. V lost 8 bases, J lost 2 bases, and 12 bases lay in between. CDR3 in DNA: TGTGCCACCGGAGGGGGGGTCAACACTGAAGCTTTCTTT. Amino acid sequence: CATGGGVNTEAFF.